These 18 T cell receptor beta chains came from one sample sequenced in a study of metastatic and nonmetastatic thyroid tumors. Patients had received no treatment of any kind before thyroid surgery. Through MiXCR, TCRdb re-clonotyped the PCR reads. The sample consists of about 21,000 clones, approximately 15% of them appearing once. Sequenced: tumor tissue. These receptors all stem from a female donor with papillary thyroid cancer or a benign thyroid nodule (not recorded which). Some clones in this sample may be carry-over from other donors' samples.

CDR3 sequence (DNA): TGTGCCAGCAGTTACGGCAGGTCACCCCTCCACTTT. Its protein is CASSYGRSPLHF. The chain uses TRBV6-2 or TRBV6-3 and TRBJ1-6; D not resolved. Germline loops: CDR1 MNHEY, CDR2 SVGEGT. The V gene lost 2 bases and the J gene lost 10 bases, with 6 bases spanning the gap. The CDR3 contains 12 residues.

In its sample, this clone was seen many times. A read error may be the cause here, since a much bigger clone is one base away. Other DNA sequences within the sample encode an identical CDR3. The chain has TRBV28 and TRBJ1-3; D perhaps matches TRBD1 (6 bases). Germline loops: CDR1 MDHEN, CDR2 SYDVKM. Trimming cost V 3 bases and J 4 bases, with 19 bases left between them. This CDR3 has 17 residues. CDR3 in amino acids: CASSFDSQGHSGNTIYF. The CDR3 bases are TGTGCCAGCAGTTTTGACAGTCAGGGGCACTCCGGAAACACCATATATTTT.

This clone is categorized as medium-sized (0.01 to 0.1%). The gene calls are TRBV5-1 and TRBJ2-7, with 13 nucleotides matching TRBD2. Germline CDR1 and CDR2: SGHRS and YFSETQ. V dropped 1 base and J dropped 5; count of bases not matched to a gene: 3. This CDR3 spans 15 amino acids. The CDR3 loop reads CASSLRLAGGNEQYF. CDR3 nucleotide sequence: TGCGCCAGCAGCTTGCGACTAGCGGGAGGCAACGAGCAGTACTTC.

This clone has a handful of counts. The genes are TRBV6-2 or TRBV6-3 and TRBJ1-5; maybe TRBD1 (5 bases). V was shortened by 3 bases and J by 1 base, with 13 bases between the two germline ends. The CDR3 length is 16 residues. The germline V gene encodes CDR1 MNHEY and CDR2 SVGEGT. The CDR3 DNA follows: TGTGCCAGCAGTTATTCACAGGCTAGGAGCAATCAGCCCCAGCATTTT. This translates into CASSYSQARSNQPQHF.

This clone was detected ten times or more. The V gene is TRBV2, the J gene TRBJ2-5; D ambiguous. V shed 4 bases and J shed 5 bases, with 17 bases lying between them. The CDR3 is 15 amino acids. Germline V lookup: CDR1 SNHLY, CDR2 FYNNEI. Written as DNA, the CDR3 is TGTGCCAGCAGTGTGAGTCGACCCTCGTCGGAGACCCAGTACTTC. Protein: CASSVSRPSSETQYF.

In its sample, this clone was seen many times. This same CDR3 is encoded by further DNA sequences in the sample. The rearrangement joins TRBV4-2 to TRBJ2-2; maybe TRBD2 (7 bases). The germline V and J ends were trimmed by 0 bases and 4 bases, with 18 bases remaining between them. The CDR3 runs to 18 residues. Germline V gene sequence: CDR1 LGHNA, CDR2 YNFKEQ. CDR3 amino acids: CASSQDGGAGAATGELFF. In nucleotides, the CDR3 is TGTGCCAGCAGCCAAGATGGGGGGGCAGGGGCGGCCACCGGGGAGCTGTTTTTT.

This clone was recorded at least ten times. V gene TRBV11-2 combines with J gene TRBJ1-2; TRBD1 is a possible D gene (5 bases). Between the trimmed V and J ends, which lost 4 bases and 7 bases, there was a span of 19 bases. Germline V lookup: CDR1 SGHAT, CDR2 FQNNGV. The CDR3 extends over 15 amino acids. CDR3 sequence reads: CASSSRQLLKLGYTF. The CDR3 DNA reads TGTGCCAGCAGCTCCAGACAGCTACTGAAGCTTGGCTACACCTTC.

This clone was observed at least ten times. The chain is built from TRBV12-3 or TRBV12-4 and TRBJ2-1; TRBD2 matches at 9 bases. The CDR3 contains 18 residues. V gave up 3 bases and J gave up 0 bases; unmatched junction bases: 9. As DNA, the CDR3 is TGTGCCAGCAGTTTGCGGGGGGGTAGTACGAGCTCCTACAATGAGCAGTTCTTC. Its translation: CASSLRGGSTSSYNEQFF.

This clone has just a few counts. With a much larger clone just one base away, this may be a read error. The genes are TRBV29-1 and TRBJ2-7; 7 bases line up with TRBD1. This CDR3 is 13 amino acids long. Germline V gene sequence: CDR1 SQVTM, CDR2 ANQGSEA. Here the CDR3 DNA reads TGCATCGTGAGACAGGGCTGGGACAGCGGGCAGTACTTC. Residues: CIVRQGWDSGQYF.

This clone occurred many times. V usage is TRBV5-1 and J usage is TRBJ2-2; 8 nucleotides align to TRBD1. Trimming took 4 bases from V and 4 from J; bases not matched to a gene: 3. The CDR3 has 14 residues. CDR1 is SGHRS, CDR2 YFSETQ, per germline. The chain's CDR3 is CASSPGQGTGELFF. CDR3 DNA: TGCGCCAGCAGCCCCGGACAGGGCACCGGGGAGCTGTTTTTT.

Relative to its sample, this clone is medium-sized. The chain couples TRBV5-1 to TRBJ2-7; D uncertain. V was clipped by 0 bases and J by 3 bases, with 13 bases between them. Germline assignment: CDR1 SGHRS and CDR2 YFSETQ. The CDR3 runs 15 residues. Here the CDR3 DNA reads TGCGCCAGCAGCTTGGTTGCCGGGTCTCTCTACGAGCAGTACTTC. Its protein is CASSLVAGSLYEQYF.

As for this clone: A single base separates this from a much larger clone, so it may be a read error. Within the sample, other DNA sequences also encode this same CDR3. The chain combines TRBV7-7 with TRBJ2-3; tentatively, D is TRBD2 (6 bases). The CDR3 has 16 amino acids. Germline V gene sequence: CDR1 SSHAT, CDR2 FNYEAQ (reference sequence). CDR3 in amino acids: CASSLTLATSTDTQYF. The CDR3 DNA reads as TGTGCTAGCAGCTTAACACTAGCCACTAGCACGGATACGCAGTATTTT.

Comments on this clone: A read error may account for a junction end that differs from germline. The chain recombines TRBV2 with TRBJ1-2; perhaps TRBD1 as D (5 bases). The CDR3 totals 14 residues. Looked up from germline, CDR1 is SNHLY and CDR2 is FYNNEI. The CDR3 sequence is CASSTGASNYGHTF. The CDR3 nucleotides read TGTGCCAGCAGTACCGGGGCAAGTAACTATGGCCACACCTTC. Based on the CDR3 plus reference TRBV2 and TRBJ1-2, the full variable domain is EPEVTQTPSHQVTQMGQEVILRCVPISNHLYFYWYRQILGQKVEFLVSFYNNEISEKSEIFDDQFSVERPDGSNFTLKIRSTKLEDSAMYFCASSTGASNYGHTFGSGTRLTVV.

This clone was recorded at least ten times. The chain couples TRBV20-1 to TRBJ1-2, with 7 nucleotides matching TRBD1. This CDR3 is 12 amino acids long. The germline V gene encodes CDR1 DFQATT and CDR2 SNEGSKA (reference sequence). The V segment lost 2 bases and the J segment 8 bases; nucleotides outside the gene matches: 5. The CDR3 DNA follows: TGCAGTGCTAGATCAACAGGGGACGGCTACACCTTC. Translation: CSARSTGDGYTF.

This clone was seen many times. The CDR3 region is CAWSVLKTTEAFF. DNA for the CDR3: TGTGCCTGGAGTGTATTAAAGACGACTGAAGCTTTCTTT. The rearrangement uses TRBV30 and TRBJ1-1; the D is unclear. Per germline, CDR1 GTSNPN and CDR2 SVGIG (reference sequence). V shed 0 bases and J shed 5 bases, with 10 bases lying between them. The CDR3 spans 13 residues. Based on the CDR3 plus reference TRBV30 and TRBJ1-1, the full variable domain is SQTIHQWPATLVQPVGSPLSLECTVEGTSNPNLYWYRQAAGRGLQLLFYSVGIGQISSEVPQNLSASRPQDRQFILSSKKLLLSDSGFYLCAWSVLKTTEAFFGQGTRLTVV.

This clone was counted ten times or more. CDR3 loop: CSAPGTRPSEQYF. The CDR3 region has the DNA TGCAGTGCGCCCGGGACCCGTCCCAGCGAGCAGTACTTC. V and J are TRBV20-1 and TRBJ2-7; D is perhaps TRBD1 or TRBD2 (5 bases each). From germline, CDR1 is DFQATT and CDR2 SNEGSKA (reference sequence). The CDR3 has 13 residues. V was cut by 6 bases and J by 6 bases, with 18 bases left in between.

Concerning this clone: This may be a read error: a much more frequent sequence differs by one nucleotide. Other DNA sequences from this sample encode an identical CDR3 as well. This chain connects TRBV7-7 to TRBJ2-5, with TRBD1 matching over 7 bases. The CDR3 sequence is 14 residues long. Germline V CDR1 and CDR2: SSHAT, FNYEAQ (reference sequence). In DNA, the CDR3 is TGCGCTAGCAGCCCAGGGGGACCCGGGGAGACCCAGTACTTC. This sequence encodes CASSPGGPGETQYF. The whole variable domain, filled in from reference TRBV7-7 and TRBJ2-5, reads GAGVSQSPRYKVTKRGQDVTLRCDPISSHATLYWYQQALGQGPEFLTYFNYEAQPDKSGLPSDRFSAERPEGSISTLTIQRTEQRDSAMYRCASSPGGPGETQYFGPGTRLLVL.

By share, this clone ranks as medium-sized. The chain is built from TRBV7-9 and TRBJ1-5, with D perhaps matching TRBD1 (5 bases). V lost 4 bases and J lost 6, with 13 bases in between. The CDR3 is 14 amino acids. Germline lookup yields CDR1 SEHNR and CDR2 FQNEAQ (reference sequence). The CDR3 coding sequence is TGTGCCAGCAGCTCTGTGGCGGGGGTTCAGCCCCAGCATTTT. It codes for CASSSVAGVQPQHF.